The rows below give T cell receptor beta chains drawn from one sample of a study of T cell responses to AZD1222 COVID-19 vaccine. Sequencing used immunoSEQ multiplex PCR; TCRdb keeps in-frame clones, though not all of them. The sample includes around 150,000 clones, around 88% of them seen just once. The sequencing used peripheral blood, collected on day 0 of AZD1222 vaccination. Every receptor here comes from an adult in good health. Each CDR3 is given with its conserved first and last residue. The D gene is left open where the match is weak. Size values are once, few and many counts, or a class for expanded clones, and some rows have none.

j_gene | d_gene | v_gene | abundance | CDR3aa | CDR3nt
TRBJ2-1 | TRBD1 | TRBV24-1 | . | CATLAGTGGEQFF | TGTGCCACCCTGGCCGGGACAGGGGGTGAGCAGTTCTTC
TRBJ2-7 | TRBD1 | TRBV10-3 | . | CAISEFGTGVDF | TGTGCCATCAGTGAGTTTGGGACAGGGGTGGACTTC
TRBJ2-5 | TRBD2 | TRBV27 | . | CASSPYGLAFGTQYF | TGTGCCAGCAGTCCTTACGGACTAGCATTTGGGACCCAGTACTTC
TRBJ2-7 | . | TRBV11-3 | . | CASSLPGTRIYEQYF | TGTGCCAGCAGCCTCCCCGGGACAAGGATCTACGAGCAGTACTTC
TRBJ1-2 | TRBD1 | TRBV30 | . | CAWSVSGQGAYGYTF | TGTGCCTGGAGTGTATCCGGACAGGGGGCCTATGGCTACACCTTC
TRBJ2-7 | TRBD1 | TRBV18 | . | CASSPRVRDSYEQYF | TGTGCCAGCTCACCACGAGTCCGGGACAGCTACGAGCAGTACTTC
TRBJ1-5 | TRBD1 | TRBV6-5 | . | CASSPLGQMNQPQHF | TGTGCCAGCAGTCCGCTGGGACAGATGAATCAGCCCCAGCATTTT
TRBJ1-2 | . | TRBV10-3 | . | CAISGRQSVGYGYTF | TGTGCCATCAGTGGCCGCCAGTCAGTCGGCTATGGCTACACCTTC
TRBJ1-2 | TRBD1 | TRBV28 | few | CASSPSGTGKGYGYTF | TGTGCCAGCAGTCCTAGTGGGACAGGGAAAGGTTATGGCTACACCTTC
TRBJ2-7 | . | TRBV28 | . | CASSNSHRVTYEQYF | TGTGCCAGCAGCAACTCCCACCGGGTCACCTACGAGCAGTACTTC
TRBJ1-1 | TRBD1 | TRBV15 | . | CATSSNRGVYTEAFF | TGTGCCACCAGCAGCAACAGGGGTGTGTACACTGAAGCTTTCTTT
TRBJ2-1 | TRBD2 | TRBV18 | . | CASSRREGHEQFF | TGTGCCAGCTCACGGCGGGAGGGTCATGAGCAGTTCTTC
TRBJ2-7 | . | TRBV12-5 | . | CASAVLAAPYYEQYF | TGTGCTAGTGCCGTTCTCGCGGCTCCCTACTACGAGCAGTACTTC
TRBJ1-4 | TRBD1 | TRBV24-1 | . | CATSDGIDRVANEKLFF | TGTGCCACCAGTGATGGAATAGACAGGGTGGCTAATGAAAAACTGTTTTTT
TRBJ1-5 | . | TRBV30 | . | CAWSVSTQRNQPQHF | TGTGCCTGGAGTGTTAGCACCCAAAGAAATCAGCCCCAGCATTTT
TRBJ1-1 | . | TRBV2 | . | CASSEVNWTEAFF | TGTGCCAGCAGTGAAGTCAACTGGACTGAAGCTTTCTTT
TRBJ2-2 | TRBD1 | TRBV5-4 | . | CASSLGDRDTGELFF | TGTGCCAGCAGCTTAGGGGACAGGGACACCGGGGAGCTGTTTTTT
TRBJ1-5 | . | TRBV6-1 | . | CASSEWYGRDQPQHF | TGTGCCAGCAGTGAATGGTACGGCCGTGATCAGCCCCAGCATTTT
TRBJ1-3 | TRBD1 | TRBV9 | . | CASSLQGGSGRNTIYF | TGTGCCAGCAGCCTCCAGGGGGGGTCGGGAAGAAACACCATATATTTT
TRBJ2-7 | TRBD1 | TRBV5-1 | . | CASRSGTGVLKQYF | TGCGCCAGCAGATCCGGGACAGGGGTTCTGAAGCAGTACTTC
TRBJ1-2 | . | TRBV19 | . | CASSPGVYGYTF | TGTGCCAGTAGTCCGGGGGTCTATGGCTACACCTTC
TRBJ1-5 | TRBD1 | TRBV6-2/TRBV6-3 | . | CASSSLYRGRDNQPQHF | TGTGCCAGCAGTAGCCTCTACAGGGGAAGGGACAATCAGCCCCAGCATTTT
TRBJ1-5 | . | TRBV19 | . | CASSTGDNQPQHF | TGTGCCAGTAGTACAGGGGACAATCAGCCCCAGCATTTT
TRBJ2-3 | . | TRBV30 | . | CAWRAGTEIADTQYF | TGTGCCTGGAGGGCCGGGACTGAGATTGCAGATACGCAGTATTTT
TRBJ1-6 | TRBD1 | TRBV24-1 | . | CATSDRPGDSREDSPLHF | TGTGCCACCAGTGACCGTCCTGGGGACAGCCGGGAGGATTCACCCCTCCACTTT
TRBJ2-7 | . | TRBV7-2 | . | CASSRTPQGRQYEQYF | TGTGCCAGCAGCCGGACTCCCCAGGGCCGACAGTACGAGCAGTACTTC
TRBJ2-5 | . | TRBV6-6 | few | CASSYWRGLQETQYF | TGTGCCAGCAGTTACTGGAGGGGGCTCCAAGAGACCCAGTACTTC
TRBJ2-1 | TRBD1 | TRBV6-1 | . | CASSEPGQGVYNEQFF | TGTGCCAGCAGTGAACCGGGACAGGGGGTATACAATGAGCAGTTCTTC
TRBJ2-7 | TRBD2 | TRBV11-2 | few | CASSPAWGGEQYF | TGTGCCAGCAGCCCAGCATGGGGGGGCGAGCAGTACTTC
TRBJ1-3 | . | TRBV11-3 | . | CASSLDPRDTIYF | TGTGCCAGCAGCTTAGATCCCAGGGACACCATATATTTT
TRBJ1-2 | . | TRBV7-3 | . | CASSRLGGNYGYTF | TGTGCCAGCAGCCGCCTTGGGGGAAACTATGGCTACACCTTC
TRBJ2-7 | TRBD2 | TRBV4-1 | few | CASSQDASGPLSYEQYF | TGCGCCAGCAGCCAAGATGCTAGCGGGCCTCTCTCCTACGAGCAGTACTTC
TRBJ1-1 | . | TRBV11-3 | once | CASKDEWTEAFF | TGTGCCAGCAAAGATGAGTGGACTGAAGCTTTCTTT
TRBJ1-5 | . | TRBV30 | . | CAWSDTSNQPQHF | TGTGCCTGGAGCGACACTAGCAATCAGCCCCAGCATTTT
TRBJ1-2 | . | TRBV4-2 | . | CASRKGGLDGYTF | TGTGCCAGCAGAAAGGGGGGCCTAGATGGCTACACCTTC
TRBJ2-1 | TRBD1 | TRBV14 | . | CASSQEARGINEQFF | TGTGCCAGCAGCCAAGAGGCCAGGGGGATCAATGAGCAGTTCTTC
TRBJ1-2 | TRBD1 | TRBV6-5 | . | CASSRQGARYGYTF | TGTGCCAGCAGTCGACAGGGGGCGCGTTATGGCTACACCTTC
TRBJ1-5 | . | TRBV9 | . | CASSSTHPVRGDQPQHF | TGTGCCAGCAGCTCCACTCACCCGGTCCGGGGGGATCAGCCCCAGCATTTT
TRBJ1-2 | . | TRBV6-5 | . | CASSPTEVYGYTF | TGTGCCAGCAGCCCGACAGAGGTCTATGGCTACACCTTC
TRBJ1-2 | . | TRBV6-5 | . | CASSYRSLGYGYTF | TGTGCCAGCAGTTACAGGTCCCTAGGCTATGGCTACACCTTC
TRBJ2-1 | . | TRBV10-3 | few | CAISERMEQFF | TGTGCCATCAGCGAGCGAATGGAGCAGTTCTTC
TRBJ1-3 | TRBD1 | TRBV10-3 | . | CAIGQGAKTGNTIYF | TGTGCCATAGGACAGGGGGCGAAGACAGGAAACACCATATATTTT
TRBJ2-7 | . | TRBV9 | . | CASSARGDFSSSYEQYF | TGTGCCAGCAGCGCGCGTGGGGACTTCTCGAGCTCCTACGAGCAGTACTTC
TRBJ2-6 | TRBD1 | TRBV4-2 | . | CASSQDWGTGSLANVLTF | TGTGCCAGCAGCCAAGATTGGGGGACAGGGAGTTTGGCCAACGTCCTGACTTTC
TRBJ1-1 | . | TRBV29-1 | once | CSVEPRQNTEAFF | TGCAGCGTTGAACCCAGACAGAACACTGAAGCTTTCTTT
TRBJ1-2 | TRBD1 | TRBV14 | . | CASSPQGVRGYTF | TGTGCCAGCAGCCCGCAGGGGGTACGGGGCTACACCTTC
TRBJ2-7 | . | TRBV5-1 | . | CASNGQTDYEQYF | TGCGCCAGCAACGGACAGACTGACTACGAGCAGTACTTC
TRBJ2-1 | TRBD2 | TRBV5-4 | . | CASSFPTSGSFEEQFF | TGTGCCAGCAGCTTCCCCACTAGCGGGAGCTTCGAAGAGCAGTTCTTC
TRBJ1-1 | . | TRBV6-5 | . | CASRKVGTTEAFF | TGTGCCAGCAGGAAAGTCGGTACGACTGAAGCTTTCTTT
TRBJ2-7 | TRBD2 | TRBV30 | . | CAWSAAGVHPYEQYF | TGTGCCTGGAGCGCTGCGGGAGTCCACCCCTACGAGCAGTACTTC
TRBJ1-3 | TRBD1 | TRBV12-3/TRBV12-4 | . | CASIGQGRNTIYF | TGTGCCAGCATAGGACAGGGAAGAAACACCATATATTTT
TRBJ2-4 | . | TRBV9 | . | CASSAGTGLAQNIQYF | TGTGCCAGCAGCGCGGGGACGGGGCTAGCCCAAAACATTCAGTACTTC